These 25 T cell receptor beta chains originate from one sample sequenced in a study of blood T cell repertoires in COVID-19. Repertoires were generated with immunoSEQ multiplex PCR, while TCRdb's copy carries only in-frame clones and drops some. The table shows about 240,000 clones, with roughly 80% occurring only once. Sequenced sample: peripheral blood. All receptors come from a woman in her sixties or seventies with active or convalescent COVID-19.

The chain employs TRBV5-8 and TRBJ1-6; tentative D call: TRBD1 (6 bases). This CDR3 comprises 15 residues. The V end was cut by 9 bases, the J end by 2 bases, with 15 bases between. Germline V gene sequence: CDR1 SGHTS, CDR2 YDEGEE. The DNA for the CDR3 is TGTGCCACCCCGCGGACAGTGACCTATAATTCACCCCTCCACTTT. Protein sequence: CATPRTVTYNSPLHF.

The chain combines TRBV2 with TRBJ2-7; 8 nucleotides align to TRBD1. V lost 6 bases and J lost 0; bases outside the gene matches: 4. The CDR3 has 14 residues. Germline V CDR1 and CDR2: SNHLY, FYNNEI. The CDR3 DNA is TGTGCCAGCAGACCGGGACAGGCCTCCTACGAGCAGTACTTC. Its protein is CASRPGQASYEQYF.

The chain couples TRBV20-1 to TRBJ1-6, with TRBD1 as a possible D gene (5 bases). With 4 bases removed from V and 0 bases from J, the gap between germline ends came to 13 bases. Germline loops: CDR1 DFQATT, CDR2 SNEGSKA (reference sequence). CDR3 length equals 16 residues. The CDR3 loop is CSATDRRSSYNSPLHF. CDR3 bases: TGCAGTGCTACTGACAGAAGGAGCTCCTATAATTCACCCCTCCACTTT.

The chain carries TRBV5-1 and TRBJ1-1; no clear D. CDR1 is SGHRS and CDR2 is YFSETQ in the germline V gene. CDR3 length: 15 residues. Trimming shortened V by 0 bases and J by 4 bases, and 13 bases separated the two germline ends. The CDR3: CASSLALHEGTEAFF. The CDR3 DNA follows: TGCGCCAGCAGCTTGGCCCTCCACGAGGGCACTGAAGCTTTCTTT.

V and J are TRBV2 and TRBJ2-4, with TRBD1 identical over 8 bases. The CDR3 runs 14 residues. The V gene end was trimmed by 10 bases and the J gene end by 7 bases; junction bases not matched to a gene: 12. The germline V gene encodes CDR1 SNHLY and CDR2 FYNNEI. CDR3 residues: CAINPGQGINIQYF. CDR3 DNA: TGTGCCATCAACCCCGGACAGGGCATTAACATTCAGTACTTC. Variable domain in full (rest from reference TRBV2 and TRBJ2-4): EPEVTQTPSHQVTQMGQEVILRCVPISNHLYFYWYRQILGQKVEFLVSFYNNEISEKSEIFDDQFSVERPDGSNFTLKIRSTKLEDSAMYFCAINPGQGINIQYFGAGTRLSVL.

Here the CDR3 DNA reads TGTGCCAGCAGTGAAAACCAGGGGAGCCTTATTAACTATGGCTACACCTTC. Amino acids: CASSENQGSLINYGYTF. V and J are TRBV2 and TRBJ1-2, with D maybe TRBD1 (6 bases). This CDR3 has 17 residues. The germline V gene encodes CDR1 SNHLY and CDR2 FYNNEI. V lost 2 bases to trimming and J lost 1 base, with 17 bases between them.

The rearrangement links TRBV7-9 to TRBJ2-1; 7 bases align to TRBD1. The CDR3 is made up of 14 amino acids. CDR1 is SEHNR and CDR2 is FQNEAQ in the germline V gene (reference sequence). Losses at the gene ends were 1 base for V and 6 bases for J; bases not matched to a gene: 3. This CDR3 reads CASSLDRGSNEQFF. CDR3 coding DNA: TGTGCCAGCAGCTTAGACAGGGGAAGCAATGAGCAGTTCTTC.

CDR3 loop: CASSQEHGQPIPLNSPLHF. In DNA, the CDR3 is TGCGCCAGCAGCCAAGAACACGGACAGCCAATTCCCCTTAATTCACCCCTCCACTTT. The chain uses TRBV4-3 and TRBJ1-6; TRBD1 might be the D (6 bases). Germline CDR1 LGHNA, CDR2 YSLEER. The CDR3 sequence is 19 residues long. With 0 bases removed from V and 6 bases from J, the gap between germline ends came to 21 bases.

The chain employs TRBV27 and TRBJ1-2, with 7 nucleotides matching TRBD1. The CDR3 length is 14 residues. The germline V gene has CDR1 MNHEY and CDR2 SMNVEV (reference sequence). J gave up 1 base and V 9 bases, and 8 bases lay outside the gene matches. The CDR3 sequence is CASRGQINNYGYTF. CDR3 DNA: TGTGCCAGTAGGGGACAGATAAATAACTATGGCTACACCTTC.

The V gene is TRBV7-9, the J gene TRBJ2-1, with 8 nucleotides matching TRBD2. The CDR3 spans 15 residues. The V and J ends lost 5 bases and 6 bases, in that order; junction bases with no gene match: 9. Germline values: CDR1 SEHNR, CDR2 FQNEAQ (reference sequence). For the CDR3, the DNA is TGTGCCAGCAGCCAGCCCGGGGGGGCTGTCAATGAGCAGTTCTTC. This gives the protein CASSQPGGAVNEQFF. The full variable domain, rest sourced from reference TRBV7-9 and TRBJ2-1, is DTGVSQNPRHKITKRGQNVTFRCDPISEHNRLYWYRQTLGQGPEFLTYFQNEAQLEKSRLLSDRFSAERPKGSFSTLEIQRTEQGDSAMYLCASSQPGGAVNEQFFGPGTRLTVL.

J is TRBJ1-2 and V is TRBV2; 7 bases line up with TRBD1. This CDR3 has 14 amino acids. Germline trimming cut 3 bases from V and 4 bases from J; bases unmatched to any gene: 5. Per germline, CDR1 SNHLY and CDR2 FYNNEI. CDR3 nucleotide sequence: TGTGCCAGCAGTGATCGAGGGGGCGGCTATGGCTACACCTTC. Its protein product is CASSDRGGGYGYTF.

This clone was seen a handful of times. Other nucleotide sequences in the sample specify the same CDR3. The genes are TRBV6-6 and TRBJ1-2; TRBD1 matches at 8 bases. J gave up 3 bases and V 5 bases, and 2 bases lay outside the gene matches. This CDR3 is 13 amino acids long. CDR1 and CDR2 (germline): MNHNY, SVGAGI (reference sequence). CDR3 protein: CASSPTGDYGYTF. The CDR3 bases are TGTGCCAGCAGTCCGACAGGGGACTATGGCTACACCTTC.

The V gene is TRBV5-1, the J gene TRBJ1-4; the D is unclear. Germline V CDR1 and CDR2: SGHRS, YFSETQ. CDR3 size: 16 residues. V was pared by 3 bases and J by 0 bases, with 12 bases between. CDR3 in DNA: TGCGCCAGCAGCTCGTCCTACCTTGCAACTAATGAAAAACTGTTTTTT. Its protein product is CASSSSYLATNEKLFF.

In its sample, this clone was seen once. The chain recombines TRBV11-2 with TRBJ1-1; possible D gene TRBD1, 5 bases. The germline CDR1 and CDR2 sequences are SGHAT and FQNNGV. The CDR3 consists of 16 residues. The V and J ends lost 2 bases and 4 bases respectively, with 17 bases between them. This chain's CDR3 is CASSLKGHPGGTEAFF. The CDR3, as DNA: TGTGCCAGCAGCTTAAAAGGACACCCGGGGGGCACTGAAGCTTTCTTT.

The CDR3: CASSQASREEQFF. The CDR3 coding sequence is TGCGCCAGCAGCCAAGCTTCCCGCGAAGAGCAGTTCTTC. The rearrangement links TRBV4-1 to TRBJ2-1; D remains unclear. Germline V gene lookup returns CDR1 MGHRA and CDR2 YSYEKL. V dropped 1 base and J dropped 10 bases, with 11 bases sitting between them. The length of the CDR3 is 13 residues.

The V and J genes are TRBV6-6 and TRBJ1-1; D is ambiguous. Germline V gene lookup returns CDR1 MNHNY and CDR2 SVGAGI (reference sequence). This CDR3 contains 14 residues. The germline V and J ends were trimmed by 8 bases and 4 bases, with 17 bases remaining between them. DNA for the CDR3: TGTGCCAGCTTCCCCGCGGGCGCCACCACTGAAGCTTTCTTT. This translates into CASFPAGATTEAFF.

This chain connects TRBV2 to TRBJ1-1; 9 positions match TRBD1. The trim removed 6 bases at V and 4 bases at J, leaving 9 bases unmatched. The CDR3 runs 15 residues. Looked up from germline, CDR1 is SNHLY and CDR2 is FYNNEI. The CDR3 region is CASRDTGTGSTEAFF. The DNA of the CDR3 is TGTGCCAGCAGAGACACCGGGACAGGGAGCACTGAAGCTTTCTTT.

This clone was observed a single time. The V call is TRBV19, the J call TRBJ1-5; D is uncertain. The CDR3 contains 16 residues. The germline V gene has CDR1 LNHDA and CDR2 SQIVND (reference sequence). Deletions cut 5 bases from V and 0 bases from J, with 14 bases between. In nucleotides, the CDR3 is TGTGCCAGTAGTCCCCTCACGGGTTATAGCAATCAGCCCCAGCATTTT. It encodes CASSPLTGYSNQPQHF.

The chain has TRBV6-6 and TRBJ1-4; perhaps TRBD1 as D (6 bases). The CDR3 has 13 residues. Trimming took 2 bases from V and 8 from J, leaving 9 bases between them. Germline lookup yields CDR1 MNHNY and CDR2 SVGAGI (reference sequence). This CDR3 is CASSYGTGEKLFF. CDR3 sequence (DNA): TGTGCCAGCAGTTACGGAACAGGGGAAAAACTGTTTTTT.

The rearrangement uses TRBV7-9 and TRBJ1-2; D not resolved. Germline loops: CDR1 SEHNR, CDR2 FQNEAQ (reference sequence). The V gene lost 5 bases and the J gene lost 3 bases, with 10 bases spanning the gap. This CDR3 spans 13 amino acids. The CDR3 region is CASSPSADYGYTF. For the CDR3, the DNA is TGTGCCAGCAGCCCCTCGGCGGACTATGGCTACACCTTC.

The rearrangement links TRBV2 to TRBJ2-1; TRBD1 is a possible D gene (7 bases). The V gene lost 6 bases and the J gene lost 3 bases, with 9 bases spanning the gap. Germline V gene lookup returns CDR1 SNHLY and CDR2 FYNNEI. The CDR3 is 13 residues long. CDR3 DNA: TGTGCCAGCAGGCGGGACAGCTACAATGAGCAGTTCTTC. Translated, it gives CASRRDSYNEQFF.

This chain joins TRBV2 and TRBJ2-1, with D maybe TRBD2 (6 bases). Germline CDR1 is SNHLY and CDR2 is FYNNEI. Trimming left V 9 bases short and J 7 bases short, with 19 bases between. This CDR3 contains 14 residues. CDR3 amino acids: CARTLRTGGNEQFF. The CDR3 DNA reads as TGTGCCAGAACCCTTCGGACCGGGGGAAATGAGCAGTTCTTC.

The gene calls are TRBV11-2 and TRBJ1-2, with D unresolved. Germline CDR1 SGHAT, CDR2 FQNNGV. Trimming stripped 5 bases from V and 4 bases from J, with 23 bases between. The CDR3 covers 17 residues. CDR3 sequence: CASSNALKTSNRYGYTF. CDR3 DNA sequence: TGTGCCAGCAGCAACGCGCTGAAAACCTCAAATCGCTATGGCTACACCTTC.

This sequence joins TRBV9 and TRBJ2-1, with TRBD2 matching over 10 bases. Germline lookup yields CDR1 SGDLS and CDR2 YYNGEE. The length of the CDR3 is 15 residues. Losses at the gene ends were 0 bases for V and 6 bases for J; bases not matched to a gene: 3. In nucleotides, the CDR3 is TGTGCCAGCAGCGTAGCAAGCGGGGGGGCCAATGAGCAGTTCTTC. This gives the protein CASSVASGGANEQFF.

This clone was found once. This chain links TRBV18 with TRBJ2-1; D unclear. Trimming took 0 bases from V and 3 from J, leaving 12 bases between them. This CDR3 region has 16 residues. CDR1 KGHSH and CDR2 LQKENI come from the germline V gene. This CDR3 is CASSPPNSGIYNEQFF. The CDR3 bases are TGTGCCAGCTCACCACCCAACAGTGGAATCTACAATGAGCAGTTCTTC. Based on the CDR3 plus reference TRBV18 and TRBJ2-1, the full variable domain is NAGVMQNPRHLVRRRGQEARLRCSPMKGHSHVYWYRQLPEEGLKFMVYLQKENIIDESGMPKERFSAEFPKEGPSILRIQQVVRGDSAAYFCASSPPNSGIYNEQFFGPGTRLTVL.